Described below is a single T cell receptor (beta chain) sequence and its context. The trim removed 6 bases at V and 8 bases at J, leaving 7 bases unmatched. There are 13 residues in the CDR3. CDR1 WSHSY and CDR2 SAAADI come from the germline V gene. Participant age was about 18 to 89 years, and participants resided in fewer than 25 US areas. Cohort allocation depended upon clinical history that participants reported. This sample was taken from a study of blood T cell repertoires in COVID-19. Study as a whole: The study drew acute and convalescent COVID-19 samples from the United States, Italy and Spain. The analysed material was cDNA or gDNA that came from T cells, B-cell-depleted T cells, or PBMCs.

Clones were sequenced by immunoSEQ multiplex PCR, and TCRdb holds only the in-frame ones, with some missing. This sample carries 150,000 or so clones, roughly 79% of them seen once, and the ten largest clones take 2.5% to 3%. The source is a woman aged 45-65 years who had recovered from COVID-19. The chain joins TRBV10-2 to TRBJ2-1; 7 bases align to TRBD2. Input material: PBMCs or T cells enriched from blood (not recorded which). The CDR3 DNA is TGCGCCAGCAGCCAGCGGGGTCGGGATGAGCAGTTCTTC. Translation: CASSQRGRDEQFF.